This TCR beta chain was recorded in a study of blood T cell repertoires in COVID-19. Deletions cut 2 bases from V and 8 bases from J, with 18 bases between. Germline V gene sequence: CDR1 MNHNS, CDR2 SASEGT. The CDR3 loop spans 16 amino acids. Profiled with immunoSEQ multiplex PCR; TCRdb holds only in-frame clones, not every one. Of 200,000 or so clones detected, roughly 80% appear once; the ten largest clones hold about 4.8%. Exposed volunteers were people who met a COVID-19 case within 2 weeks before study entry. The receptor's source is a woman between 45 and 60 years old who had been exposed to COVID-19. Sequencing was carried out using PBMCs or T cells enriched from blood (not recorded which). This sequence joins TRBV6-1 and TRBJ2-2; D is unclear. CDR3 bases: TGTGCCAGCAGTGAACGACGAGAGGTTGGAATTGGGGAGCTGTTTTTT. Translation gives CASSERREVGIGELFF.